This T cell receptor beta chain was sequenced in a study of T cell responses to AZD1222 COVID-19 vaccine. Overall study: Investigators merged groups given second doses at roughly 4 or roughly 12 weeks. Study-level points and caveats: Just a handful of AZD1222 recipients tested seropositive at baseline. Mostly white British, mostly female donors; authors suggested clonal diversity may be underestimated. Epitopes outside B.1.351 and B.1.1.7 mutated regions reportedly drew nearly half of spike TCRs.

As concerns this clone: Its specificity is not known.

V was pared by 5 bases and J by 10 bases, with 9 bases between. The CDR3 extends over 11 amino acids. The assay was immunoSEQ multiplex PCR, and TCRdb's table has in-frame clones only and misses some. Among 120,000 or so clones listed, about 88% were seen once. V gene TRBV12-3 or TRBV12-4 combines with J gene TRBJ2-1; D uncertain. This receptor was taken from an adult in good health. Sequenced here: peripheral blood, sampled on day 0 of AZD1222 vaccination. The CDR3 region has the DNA TGTGCCAGCAGTCCCAAGGAAGAGCAGTTCTTC. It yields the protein CASSPKEEQFF.